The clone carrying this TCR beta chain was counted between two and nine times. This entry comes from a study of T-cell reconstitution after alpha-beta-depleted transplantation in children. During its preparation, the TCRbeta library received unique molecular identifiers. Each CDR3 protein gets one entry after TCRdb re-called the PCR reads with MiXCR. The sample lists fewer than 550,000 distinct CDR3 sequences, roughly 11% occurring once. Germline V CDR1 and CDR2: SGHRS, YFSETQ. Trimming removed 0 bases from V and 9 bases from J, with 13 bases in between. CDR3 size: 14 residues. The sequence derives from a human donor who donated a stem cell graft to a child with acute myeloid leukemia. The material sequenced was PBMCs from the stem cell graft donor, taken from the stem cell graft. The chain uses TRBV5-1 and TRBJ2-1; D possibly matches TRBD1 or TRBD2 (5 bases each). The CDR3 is CASSLGDALGEQFF. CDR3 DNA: TGCGCCAGCAGCTTGGGGGACGCTCTGGGTGAGCAGTTCTTC. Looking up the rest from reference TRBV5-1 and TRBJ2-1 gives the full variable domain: KAGVTQTPRYLIKTRGQQVTLSCSPISGHRSVSWYQQTPGQGLQFLFEYFSETQRNKGNFPGRFSGRQFSNSRSEMNVSTLELGDSALYLCASSLGDALGEQFFGPGTRLTVL.